This TCR beta chain was found in a study of T cells in Graves' hyperthyroidism and ophthalmopathy. Study-wide background: Peripheral blood was acquired at first diagnosis, ahead of any therapy whatsoever.

Exclusion of a patient resulted from uncontrolled infection, other autoimmune disease, pregnancy or lactation. Trimming shortened V by 8 bases and J by 3 bases, and 16 bases separated the two germline ends. Germline assignment: CDR1 MDHEN and CDR2 SYDVKM. The CDR3 extends over 15 amino acids. The source material, RNA transcripts, was used to amplify TCR beta CDR3 regions. HTBI primers were the set used in a first-round RT-PCR of the TCR CDR3. One entry per CDR3 protein results from TCRdb running MiXCR on the multiplex PCR reads. The sample lists hundreds of thousands of distinct CDR3 sequences, just under 20% seen once, with about half in the top ten.

The chain carries TRBV28 and TRBJ1-4; a weak D match, TRBD1 (6 bases). The sequence came from a middle-aged man with Graves' ophthalmopathy. Sample: blood. Written as DNA, the CDR3 is TGTGCCAGCGCGGGGGGGGGGGCAGCTAATGAAAAACTGTTTTTT. Its protein is CASAGGGAANEKLFF. Full variable domain (missing parts from reference TRBV28 and TRBJ1-4): DVKVTQSSRYLVKRTGEKVFLECVQDMDHENMFWYRQDPGLGLRLIYFSYDVKMKEKGDIPEGYSVSREKKERFSLILESASTNQTSMYLCASAGGGAANEKLFFGSGTQLSVL.